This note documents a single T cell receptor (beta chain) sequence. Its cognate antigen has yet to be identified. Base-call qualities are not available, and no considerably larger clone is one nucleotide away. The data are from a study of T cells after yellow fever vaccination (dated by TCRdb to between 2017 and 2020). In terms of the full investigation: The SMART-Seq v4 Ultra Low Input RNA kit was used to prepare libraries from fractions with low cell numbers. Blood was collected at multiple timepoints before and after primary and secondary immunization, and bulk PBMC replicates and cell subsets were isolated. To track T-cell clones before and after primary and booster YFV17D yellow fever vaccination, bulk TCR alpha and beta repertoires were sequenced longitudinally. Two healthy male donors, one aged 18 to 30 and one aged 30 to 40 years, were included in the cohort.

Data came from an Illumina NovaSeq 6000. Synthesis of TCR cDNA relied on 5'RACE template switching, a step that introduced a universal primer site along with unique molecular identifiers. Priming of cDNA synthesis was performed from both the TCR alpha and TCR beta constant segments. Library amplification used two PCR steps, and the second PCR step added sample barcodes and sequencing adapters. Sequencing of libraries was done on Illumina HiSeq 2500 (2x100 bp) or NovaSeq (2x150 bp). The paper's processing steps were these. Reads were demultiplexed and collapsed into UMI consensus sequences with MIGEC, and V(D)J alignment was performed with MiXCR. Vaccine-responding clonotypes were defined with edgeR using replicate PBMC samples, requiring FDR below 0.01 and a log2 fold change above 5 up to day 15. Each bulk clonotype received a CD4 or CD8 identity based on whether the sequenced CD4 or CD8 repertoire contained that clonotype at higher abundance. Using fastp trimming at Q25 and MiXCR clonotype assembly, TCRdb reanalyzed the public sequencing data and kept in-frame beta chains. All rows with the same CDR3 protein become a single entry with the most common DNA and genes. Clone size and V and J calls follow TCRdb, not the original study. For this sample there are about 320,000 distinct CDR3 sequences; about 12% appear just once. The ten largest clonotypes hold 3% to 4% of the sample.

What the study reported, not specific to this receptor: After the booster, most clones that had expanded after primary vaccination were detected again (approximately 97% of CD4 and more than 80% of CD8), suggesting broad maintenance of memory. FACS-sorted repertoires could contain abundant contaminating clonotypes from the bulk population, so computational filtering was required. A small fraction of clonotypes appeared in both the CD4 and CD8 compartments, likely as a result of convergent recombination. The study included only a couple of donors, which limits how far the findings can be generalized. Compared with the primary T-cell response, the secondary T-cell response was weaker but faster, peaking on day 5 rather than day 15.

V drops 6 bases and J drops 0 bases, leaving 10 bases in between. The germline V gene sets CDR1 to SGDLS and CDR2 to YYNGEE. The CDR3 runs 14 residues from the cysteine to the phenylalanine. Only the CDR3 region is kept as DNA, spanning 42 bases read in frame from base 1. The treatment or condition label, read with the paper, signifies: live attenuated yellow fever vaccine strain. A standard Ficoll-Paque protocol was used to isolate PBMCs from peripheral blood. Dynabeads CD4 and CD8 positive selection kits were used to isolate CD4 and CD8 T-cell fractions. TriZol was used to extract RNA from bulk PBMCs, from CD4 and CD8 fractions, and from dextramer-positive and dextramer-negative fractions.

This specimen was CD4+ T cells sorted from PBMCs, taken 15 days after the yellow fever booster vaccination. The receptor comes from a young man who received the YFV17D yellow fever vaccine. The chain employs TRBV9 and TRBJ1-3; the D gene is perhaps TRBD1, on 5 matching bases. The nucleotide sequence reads TGTGCCAGCAACGACGGGACCTCTGGAAACACCATATATTTT. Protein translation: CASNDGTSGNTIYF.